One sample yielded the 8 T cell receptor beta chains listed below, sequenced in a study of blood T cell repertoires in COVID-19. Libraries were prepared by immunoSEQ multiplex PCR; TCRdb keeps only in-frame clonotypes and omits some of them. The sample shows under 200,000 clones, 80% to 85% of them seen only once. Sequencing was carried out using peripheral blood. The receptors stem from a woman younger than 45 with acute or convalescent COVID-19.

The chain uses TRBV30 and TRBJ1-1; D uncertain. Germline V gives CDR1 GTSNPN, CDR2 SVGIG (reference sequence). The CDR3 extends over 11 amino acids. Trimming took 7 bases from V and 2 from J, leaving 8 bases between them. The CDR3 DNA follows: TGTGCCTCCACAGCAAACACTGAAGCTTTCTTT. Its translation is CASTANTEAFF.

The rearrangement links TRBV7-9 to TRBJ1-1, with D possibly matching TRBD1 (5 bases). Trimming stripped 10 bases from V and 2 bases from J, with 20 bases between. The CDR3 extends over 15 amino acids. Germline assignment: CDR1 SEHNR and CDR2 FQNEAQ (reference sequence). CDR3 nucleotides: TGTGCCACCGATGCCCTGGGGCAGCCAAACACTGAAGCTTTCTTT. It encodes CATDALGQPNTEAFF.

This chain uses TRBV13 with TRBJ2-3; TRBD2 matches 11 bases. With V trimmed by 6 bases and J by 2 bases, 22 bases remained unmatched. The germline V gene encodes CDR1 PRHDT and CDR2 FYEKMQ (reference sequence). The CDR3 consists of 21 residues. CDR3 nucleotides: TGTGCCAGCAGTTTCTCGGACTTGGGACTAGCGGATGGCCGGCTCACAGATACGCAGTATTTT. It specifies CASSFSDLGLADGRLTDTQYF.

The chain employs TRBV7-7 and TRBJ1-1; the D gene is possibly TRBD1 (6 bases). The CDR3 covers 13 residues. The germline V and J ends were trimmed by 5 bases and 1 base, with 8 bases remaining between them. CDR1 and CDR2 (germline): SSHAT, FNYEAQ (reference sequence). CDR3 protein: CASSRQENTEAFF. CDR3 bases: TGTGCCAGCAGCAGACAGGAGAACACTGAAGCTTTCTTT.

This clone was seen only a few times. The genes are TRBV19 and TRBJ2-3, with TRBD2 matching 13 bases. Germline trimming cut 5 bases from V and 5 bases from J; bases unmatched to any gene: 1. The CDR3 runs to 14 residues. Looked up from germline, CDR1 is LNHDA and CDR2 is SQIVND (reference sequence). The CDR3 spells CASSGLAGVDTQYF. The CDR3 region has the DNA TGTGCCAGTAGTGGACTAGCGGGAGTAGATACGCAGTATTTT.

The chain has TRBV30 and TRBJ1-4; no clear D. The CDR3 is made up of 12 amino acids. V gave up 0 bases and J gave up 6 bases, with 5 bases separating them. Germline V lookup: CDR1 GTSNPN, CDR2 SVGIG (reference sequence). This chain's CDR3 is CAWSVLHEKLFF. The CDR3 DNA reads TGTGCCTGGAGTGTACTCCATGAAAAACTGTTTTTT.

V and J are TRBV6-4 and TRBJ1-2, with 10 bases that match TRBD1. V trimming: 5 bases; J trimming: 8 bases; junction bases outside the gene matches: 8. Germline lookup yields CDR1 MRHNA and CDR2 SNTAGT. This CDR3 comprises 14 residues. The CDR3 bases are TGTGCCAGCAGTCCCGGACAGGGGGAATACGGCTACACCTTC. Amino acid sequence: CASSPGQGEYGYTF.

The chain carries TRBV19 and TRBJ2-3; D is undetermined. Trimming pared 3 bases from V and 1 base from J, leaving 5 bases between. The CDR3 contains 13 residues. The germline gives CDR1 LNHDA, CDR2 SQIVND (reference sequence). DNA for the CDR3: TGTGCCAGTAGTATGGGCGGCACAGATACGCAGTATTTT. Its translation is CASSMGGTDTQYF.